The entry below gives a single T cell receptor beta chain sequence along with its context. Its antigen is as yet unknown. The data stem from a study of cytomegalovirus exposure and HLA in healthy donors. Study-level background: Earlier sequencing of about 179 million T cells yielded roughly 120 million unique TCR beta sequences. Study outcomes and limitations: Donors were assumed by presence/absence analyses to have roughly uniform sequencing depth. An analysis that came later showed most CMV-associated TCR beta chains appearing HLA-restricted.

CDR1 and CDR2 from the germline V gene are MNHNS and SASEGT. V was shortened by 4 bases and J by 2 bases, with 12 bases between the two germline ends. This CDR3 has 15 amino acids. It was with 60 Vbeta and 13 Jbeta primers that the PCR ran. TCRdb's copy holds only in-frame clones and misses some; the assay was immunoSEQ multiplex PCR. The repertoire holds 160,000 or so clones, with about 88% as singletons. The chain recombines TRBV6-1 with TRBJ1-5; the D gene is possibly TRBD1 (6 bases). Sequenced material: PBMCs. The clonotype originates from a young woman in good health and CMV-seronegative. CDR3 sequence: CASSAPGDGNQPQHF. The CDR3 nucleotides are TGTGCCAGCAGTGCCCCAGGGGATGGCAATCAGCCCCAGCATTTT.